The T cell receptor (beta chain) under discussion was sequenced for a study of blood T cell repertoires in COVID-19. Sequencing was performed with immunoSEQ multiplex PCR; in TCRdb, only in-frame clones are kept and a portion is missing. The sample has a few hundred thousand clones, around 89% seen once. The CDR3 totals 14 residues. V lost 1 base and J 1 base, leaving 7 bases between the germline ends. Germline loops: CDR1 SGHTA, CDR2 FQGNSA. Specimen: PBMCs or T cells enriched from blood (not recorded which). The chain is built from TRBV7-2 and TRBJ1-2; D is uncertain. The receptor was derived from a woman aged 40 to 50 who had recovered from COVID-19. In nucleotides, the CDR3 is TGTGCCAGCAGCTTAGTGGAGGGTAACTATGGCTACACCTTC. This encodes CASSLVEGNYGYTF. The full variable domain, in which reference TRBV7-2 and TRBJ1-2 provide the parts outside the CDR3, is GAGVSQSPSNKVTEKGKDVELRCDPISGHTALYWYRQSLGQGLEFLIYFQGNSAPDKSGLPSDRFSAERTGGSVSTLTIQRTQQEDSAVYLCASSLVEGNYGYTFGSGTRLTVV.